This T cell receptor beta chain emerged from a study of T cell responses to AZD1222 COVID-19 vaccine. Points on this clone: Its specificity is unknown.

Repertoires were generated with immunoSEQ multiplex PCR, while TCRdb's copy carries only in-frame clones and drops some. The sample lists some 150,000 clones; roughly 90% were seen once. Trimming cost V 3 bases and J 0 bases, with 18 bases left between them. The CDR3 is 18 residues long. CDR1 is LGHDT, CDR2 YNNKEL, per germline (reference sequence). Findings and limits, study-wide: Receipt of two AZD1222 doses was followed by a rise in Spike-specific TCR breadth and depth.

Here the sequenced sample was peripheral blood, taken 28 days after the second AZD1222 dose. The rearrangement links TRBV3-1 (or the pseudogene TRBV3-2) to TRBJ2-1; D uncertain. This receptor was identified in an adult who received the AZD1222 COVID-19 vaccine. The CDR3, as DNA: TGTGCCAGCAGCCATCGAGTTCGCAGGCAGAGCTCCTACAATGAGCAGTTCTTC. Protein: CASSHRVRRQSSYNEQFF.